This entry features one TCR beta chain sequence. Its antigen is unknown. Use of 60 Vbeta and 13 Jbeta primers characterized the PCR. The table came from immunoSEQ multiplex PCR; TCRdb's copy has only in-frame clones and leaves some out. The sample carries more than 90,000 clones, around 77% recorded once. These data originate in a study of cytomegalovirus exposure and HLA in healthy donors. Whole-study results and caveats: An apparent linkage of common viral pathogens to several of the most significant clusters emerged in a later analysis. Accurate HLA-A and HLA-B prediction from TCR beta sequences was reported for most subjects. V segments that were indistinguishable, TRBV6-2 and TRBV6-3 among them, were omitted from analysis. Across donors, presence/absence analyses took sequencing depth to be roughly uniform.

This CDR3 has 15 residues. V was clipped by 0 bases and J by 8 bases, with 14 bases between them. The germline CDR1 and CDR2 sequences are KGHSH and LQKENI. The sample taken for sequencing was PBMCs. The V and J genes are TRBV18 and TRBJ1-3; perhaps TRBD1 as D (6 bases). This sequence originates from a man aged 50 to 59 in good health and CMV-seropositive. CDR3 coding DNA: TGTGCCAGCTCACCACCGGGTGGGGGCAGAGACACCATATATTTT. Its protein is CASSPPGGGRDTIYF.